This T cell receptor (beta chain) was sequenced in a study of CD8 T cells in Susac syndrome (dated by TCRdb to between 2018 and 2020). Some background on the complete study: Repertoire sequencing was used to test whether CD8+ T cell activation and differentiation in Susac syndrome was antigen driven. Points the paper makes about the study in general: The study acknowledged that relatively few individuals were included in the TCR sequencing and HLA analysis.

High-throughput TCR beta sequencing profiled peripheral blood CD8+ and CD4+ T cells from healthy donors, Susac syndrome patients and multiple sclerosis patients. Healthy donors were included as age- and sex-matched controls. Bulk CD8+ and CD4+ T cells were purified by magnetic negative isolation, while CD8+ TEMRA cells were enriched using FACS. Blood was drawn into EDTA tubes, processed within 24 hours, and PBMCs were isolated by density gradient centrifugation. PBMCs intended for TCR sequencing were cryopreserved in liquid nitrogen and were subsequently thawed in a 37 degrees C water bath. The sorted or isolated CD4+, CD8+ and CD8+ TEMRA cells reached a purity of at least 90%. Remarks on this clonotype: No cognate antigen has been identified for it. Base qualities are missing; no much larger clone stands one base away.

RNA was extracted using the RNeasy kit, and about 0.45 to 1 ug of the RNA was reverse transcribed with random hexamers. TCR beta CDR3 regions were amplified with the immunoSEQ multiplex PCR assay covering 54 Vbeta and 13 Jbeta segments. Bias from PCR amplification was corrected by using a synthetic template baseline for primer optimization and for computational correction. As for how the authors treated the data: Reads were annotated to V, D and J genes per IMGT and analyzed with immunoSEQ Analyzer, keeping only productive sequences. Clonality was computed as one minus Shannon entropy normalized by log2 of the number of productive unique sequences. For each patient and control, public and private clones were evaluated within the 100 most prevalent clones. A clone was defined as Susac-specific if it was absent from the healthy and MS cohorts, from over 1,000 published viral clones and from other ImmuneACCESS disease sequences. TCRdb itself trimmed the public reads at Q25 with fastp, ran MiXCR and retained productive beta chains. A single entry per CDR3 protein holds the most common genes and DNA from its merged rows. The V and J calls here are based on TCRdb, not the publication. The sample table contains about 160,000 distinct CDR3 sequences; only one count was recorded for 93% of them. The leading ten clones occupy more than 0.13% of the sample.

The germline V gene (reference sequence) provides CDR1 SGHNT and CDR2 YYREEE. Including cysteine and phenylalanine, the CDR3 has 14 amino acids. Just CDR3 DNA is preserved here, 42 bases in frame from base 1. V is reduced by 0 bases and J by 5 bases, leaving a spacing of 11 bases between them. The sequence joins TRBV5-4 to TRBJ2-5; matching of 6 bases hints at TRBD2 as the D gene. Input material: CD4+ T cells from PBMCs. The clonotype originates from a human donor in good health. Here the CDR3 is given as CASSLDLAEETQYF. The DNA reads as follows: TGTGCCAGCAGCTTGGATTTAGCGGAGGAGACCCAGTACTTC.